The 8 T cell receptor beta chains below were found in one sample sequenced in a study of OX40 agonist ivuxolimab in advanced cancers. Libraries were prepared by immunoSEQ multiplex PCR; TCRdb keeps only in-frame clonotypes and omits some of them. The top ten hold just over 2% of the sample, which has about 99,000 clones, approximately 94% seen once. The specimen was CD4+ or CD8+ T cells sorted from blood, collected in a trial of the OX40 agonist ivuxolimab. These receptors came from an adult with an advanced solid tumor such as melanoma, head and neck, liver or kidney cancer.

V is TRBV4-1 and J is TRBJ2-1, with 8 bases lining up with TRBD2. The CDR3 runs to 16 residues. The germline V gene has CDR1 MGHRA and CDR2 YSYEKL. J was trimmed by 8 bases and V by 1 base; bases with no gene match: 10. The CDR3 DNA reads as TGCGCCAGCAGCCAAGGCGCAGGCGGGGGGTGGGATGAGCAGTTCTTC. Its protein product is CASSQGAGGGWDEQFF.

The chain recombines TRBV5-1 with TRBJ2-5; a possible D gene is TRBD2 (6 bases). Per the germline V gene, CDR1 is SGHRS and CDR2 is YFSETQ. Trimming took off 4 bases at V and 4 bases at J, with 20 bases between the two ends. CDR3 size: 16 residues. The CDR3 here is CASSPDGGLVVETQYF. CDR3 in DNA: TGCGCCAGCAGCCCGGACGGGGGTCTGGTAGTAGAGACCCAGTACTTC. The whole variable domain, filled in from reference TRBV5-1 and TRBJ2-5, reads KAGVTQTPRYLIKTRGQQVTLSCSPISGHRSVSWYQQTPGQGLQFLFEYFSETQRNKGNFPGRFSGRQFSNSRSEMNVSTLELGDSALYLCASSPDGGLVVETQYFGPGTRLLVL.

The chain couples TRBV27 to TRBJ1-1; a possible D gene is TRBD1 (5 bases). The CDR3 is made up of 14 amino acids. Trimming removed 1 base at V and 0 bases at J, with 6 bases between. Germline V gene lookup returns CDR1 MNHEY and CDR2 SMNVEV (reference sequence). This CDR3 is CASSLWGLNTEAFF. The CDR3 nucleotides are TGTGCCAGCAGTTTATGGGGGTTGAACACTGAAGCTTTCTTT.

The V and J genes are TRBV15 and TRBJ2-7; TRBD1 matches 7 bases. CDR3 length: 16 residues. The germline V gene has CDR1 LNHNV and CDR2 YYDKDF (reference sequence). Germline trimming cut 0 bases from V and 0 bases from J; bases unmatched to any gene: 5. As DNA, the CDR3 is TGTGCCACCAGCAGAGATAGTGGGGACAGCTCCTACGAGCAGTACTTC. This translates into CATSRDSGDSSYEQYF.

This chain connects TRBV30 to TRBJ2-3; TRBD2 might be the D (5 bases). The CDR3 is made up of 15 amino acids. V lost 3 bases and J lost 1, with 14 bases in between. Germline CDR1 GTSNPN, CDR2 SVGIG (reference sequence). The CDR3 coding sequence is TGTGCCTGGAGAGTTACCGAGGGAGGCACAGATACGCAGTATTTT. This encodes CAWRVTEGGTDTQYF.

The chain employs TRBV10-3 and TRBJ1-5; a possible D gene is TRBD1 (6 bases). The germline gives CDR1 ENHRY, CDR2 SYGVKD. Trimming removed 4 bases at V and 5 bases at J, with 12 bases between. The CDR3 consists of 14 residues. This CDR3 is CAISALSGDQPQHF. The CDR3 DNA follows: TGTGCCATCAGTGCCCTATCAGGGGATCAGCCCCAGCATTTT.

The V and J genes are TRBV5-6 and TRBJ1-5; a possible D gene is TRBD1 (6 bases). Germline lookup yields CDR1 SGHDT and CDR2 YYEEEE. The CDR3 runs 15 residues. V was trimmed by 3 bases and J by 2 bases, leaving 12 bases between them. The CDR3 protein is CASSYRVEGNQPQHF. The CDR3 coding sequence is TGTGCCAGCAGCTACAGGGTTGAGGGCAATCAGCCCCAGCATTTT. The whole variable domain, remainder taken from reference TRBV5-6 and TRBJ1-5, is DAGVTQSPTHLIKTRGQQVTLRCSPKSGHDTVSWYQQALGQGPQFIFQYYEEEERQRGNFPDRFSGHQFPNYSSELNVNALLLGDSALYLCASSYRVEGNQPQHFGDGTRLSIL.

The DNA of the CDR3 is TGTGCCAGCAGCTTAAATCCCGGGGTCGAGCAGTACTTC. Its translation: CASSLNPGVEQYF. The chain is built from TRBV7-3 and TRBJ2-7, with D possibly being TRBD2 (5 bases). The germline V and J ends were trimmed by 1 base and 6 bases, with 10 bases remaining between them. The germline gives CDR1 SGHTA, CDR2 FQGTGA. The CDR3 loop spans 13 amino acids.